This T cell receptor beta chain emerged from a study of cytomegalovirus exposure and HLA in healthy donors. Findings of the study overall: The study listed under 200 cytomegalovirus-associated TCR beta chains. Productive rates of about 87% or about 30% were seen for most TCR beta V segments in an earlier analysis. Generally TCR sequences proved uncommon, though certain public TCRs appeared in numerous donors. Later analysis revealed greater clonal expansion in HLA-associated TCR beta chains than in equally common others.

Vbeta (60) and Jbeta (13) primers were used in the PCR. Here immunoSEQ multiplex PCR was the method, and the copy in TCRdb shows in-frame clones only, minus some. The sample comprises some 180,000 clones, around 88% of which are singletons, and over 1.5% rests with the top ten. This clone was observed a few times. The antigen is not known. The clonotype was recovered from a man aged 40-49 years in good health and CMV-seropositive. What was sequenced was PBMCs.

The CDR3 coding sequence is TGTGCCACCAGCTCTGGCGGGATGAACATTCAGTACTTC. Translation: CATSSGGMNIQYF. This chain connects TRBV15 to TRBJ2-4, with D maybe TRBD2 (6 bases). The CDR3 sequence is 13 residues long. Per germline, CDR1 LNHNV and CDR2 YYDKDF (reference sequence). Deletions cut 5 bases from V and 7 bases from J, with 12 bases between.